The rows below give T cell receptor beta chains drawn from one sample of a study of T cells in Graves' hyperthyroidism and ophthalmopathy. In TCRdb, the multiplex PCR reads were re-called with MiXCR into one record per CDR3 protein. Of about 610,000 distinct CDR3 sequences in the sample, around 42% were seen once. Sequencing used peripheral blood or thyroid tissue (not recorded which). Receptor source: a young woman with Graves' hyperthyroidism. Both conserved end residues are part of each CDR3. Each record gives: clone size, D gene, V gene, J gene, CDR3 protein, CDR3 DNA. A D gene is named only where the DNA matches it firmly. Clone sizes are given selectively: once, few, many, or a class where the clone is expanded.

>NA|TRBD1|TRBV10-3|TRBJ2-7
CASIPGQGPYEQYF
TGTGCCTCTATCCCGGGACAGGGGCCCTACGAGCAGTACTTC
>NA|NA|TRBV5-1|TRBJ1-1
CASSLTGTRNTEAFF
TGCGCCAGCAGCTTGACTGGGACACGGAACACTGAAGCTTTCTTT
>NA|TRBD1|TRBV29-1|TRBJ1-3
CSVQGQLRNTIYF
TGCAGCGTTCAGGGACAGCTGAGAAACACCATATATTTT
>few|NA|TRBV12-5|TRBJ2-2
CASVWAEAGELFF
TGTGCTAGTGTCTGGGCGGAGGCCGGGGAGCTGTTTTTT
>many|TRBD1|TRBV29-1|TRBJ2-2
CSVEGDRGNTGELFF
TGCAGCGTTGAAGGTGACAGGGGAAACACCGGGGAGCTGTTTTTT
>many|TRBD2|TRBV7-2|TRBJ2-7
CASSLVLLAGVYEQYF
TGTGCCAGCAGCTTAGTTTTACTAGCGGGAGTCTACGAGCAGTACTTC
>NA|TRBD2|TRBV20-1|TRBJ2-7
CSASTSGMDEQYF
TGCAGTGCTTCCACTAGCGGGATGGACGAGCAGTACTTC
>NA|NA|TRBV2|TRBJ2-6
CASSDPSVSGANVLTF
TGTGCCAGCAGTGACCCTAGCGTCTCTGGGGCCAACGTCCTGACTTTC
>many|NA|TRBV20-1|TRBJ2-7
CSARWLSYEQYF
TGCAGTGCTAGATGGCTATCCTACGAGCAGTACTTC
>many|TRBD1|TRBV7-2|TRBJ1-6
CASSPDRASPLHF
TGTGCCAGCAGCCCGGACAGGGCTTCACCCCTCCACTTT
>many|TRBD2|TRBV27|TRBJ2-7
CASSLREGYEQYF
TGTGCCAGCAGTCTCCGGGAGGGCTACGAGCAGTACTTC
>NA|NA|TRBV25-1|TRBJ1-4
CASARGGRNEKLFF
TGTGCCAGTGCTAGGGGGGGCAGAAATGAAAAACTGTTTTTT
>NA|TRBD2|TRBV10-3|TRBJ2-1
CAIRGLAGVYNEQFF
TGTGCCATCAGGGGACTAGCGGGAGTCTACAATGAGCAGTTCTTC
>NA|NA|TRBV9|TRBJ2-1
CASSVDDFNEQFF
TGTGCCAGCAGCGTTGATGATTTCAATGAGCAGTTCTTC
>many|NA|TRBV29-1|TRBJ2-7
CSVGLTSGNHEQYF
TGCAGCGTTGGACTCACAAGCGGAAATCACGAGCAGTACTTC
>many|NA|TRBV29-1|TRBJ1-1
CSVEPRIMNTEAFF
TGCAGCGTTGAACCGAGAATTATGAACACTGAAGCTTTCTTT
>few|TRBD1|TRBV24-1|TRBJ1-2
CATSVGTGDGYTF
TGTGCCACCAGTGTGGGGACAGGGGATGGCTACACCTTC
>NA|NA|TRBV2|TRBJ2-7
CASSEDAGEQYF
TGTGCCAGCAGTGAAGATGCAGGGGAGCAGTACTTC
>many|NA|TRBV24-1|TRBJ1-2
CATSDTGGGYTF
TGTGCCACCAGTGATACAGGAGGAGGCTACACCTTC
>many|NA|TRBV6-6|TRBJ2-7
CASSYSRGRTDSRSEQYF
TGTGCCAGCAGTTACTCGAGGGGAAGGACAGACTCAAGATCCGAGCAGTACTTC
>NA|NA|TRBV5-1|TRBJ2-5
CASSLGSGQETQYF
TGCGCCAGCAGCTTGGGGTCGGGTCAAGAGACCCAGTACTTC
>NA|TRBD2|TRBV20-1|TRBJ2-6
CSTSGNSGANVLTF
TGCAGCACGAGCGGGAACTCTGGGGCCAACGTCCTGACTTTC
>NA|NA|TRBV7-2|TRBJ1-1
CASSLAGPENTEAFF
TGTGCCAGCAGCTTAGCGGGACCGGAAAACACTGAAGCTTTCTTT
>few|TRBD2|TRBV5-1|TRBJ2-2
CASSLSSGSGTGELFF
TGCGCCAGCAGCTTATCTAGCGGGAGTGGCACCGGGGAGCTGTTTTTT
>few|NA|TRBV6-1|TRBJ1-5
CASSEGGHKNQPQHF
TGTGCCAGCAGTGAAGGGGGACACAAGAATCAGCCCCAGCATTTT
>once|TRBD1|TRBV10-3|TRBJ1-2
CATSDTGDDYGYTF
TGTGCCACCAGTGACACAGGGGACGACTATGGCTACACCTTC
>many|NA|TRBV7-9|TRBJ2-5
CASSLALRTSETQYF
TGTGCCAGCAGCTTAGCCTTACGGACCTCGGAGACCCAGTACTTC
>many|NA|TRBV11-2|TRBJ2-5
CASSLGRYQETQYF
TGTGCCAGCAGCTTAGGTAGATACCAAGAGACCCAGTACTTC
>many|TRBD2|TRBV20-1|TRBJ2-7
CSAKSGSRLGYEQYF
TGCAGTGCTAAAAGCGGGAGTCGACTGGGGTACGAGCAGTACTTC
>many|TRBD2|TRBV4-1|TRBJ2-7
CASSHSGSSDEQYF
TGCGCCAGCAGCCATAGCGGGAGTTCGGACGAGCAGTACTTC
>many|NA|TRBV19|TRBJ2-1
CASSTGREGGEQFF
TGTGCCAGTAGTACGGGCCGTGAGGGTGGTGAGCAGTTCTTC
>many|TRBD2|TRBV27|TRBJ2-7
CASSLRVAGGGYEQYF
TGTGCCAGCAGTTTACGGGTGGCGGGAGGGGGCTACGAGCAGTACTTC
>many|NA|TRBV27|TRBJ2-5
CASSSRQTQYF
TGTGCCAGCAGTTCCCGGCAGACCCAGTACTTC
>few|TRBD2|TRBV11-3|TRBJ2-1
CASSSGRAAGEQFF
TGTGCCAGCAGTTCCGGGAGGGCCGCCGGTGAGCAGTTCTTC
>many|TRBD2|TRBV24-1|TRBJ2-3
CATSDPTSPGADTQYF
TGTGCCACCAGTGATCCGACTAGCCCGGGGGCAGATACGCAGTATTTT
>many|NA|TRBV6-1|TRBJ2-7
CASSYLVGSYEQYF
TGTGCCAGCAGTTATTTGGTGGGCTCCTACGAGCAGTACTTC
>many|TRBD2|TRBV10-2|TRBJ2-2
CASRPGLANTGELFF
TGCGCCAGCAGACCGGGACTAGCTAACACCGGGGAGCTGTTTTTT
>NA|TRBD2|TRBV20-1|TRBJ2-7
CSAERDWSYEQYF
TGCAGTGCCGAGCGGGATTGGTCCTACGAGCAGTACTTC
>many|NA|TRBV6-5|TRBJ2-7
CASRLGGASYEQYF
TGTGCCAGCAGACTTGGAGGGGCCTCCTACGAGCAGTACTTC
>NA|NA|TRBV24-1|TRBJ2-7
CATSDPGGPYNEQYF
TGTGCCACCAGTGATCCTGGAGGGCCCTACAATGAGCAGTACTTC
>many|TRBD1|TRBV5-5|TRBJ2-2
CASSLTGQGTGELFF
TGTGCCAGCAGCTTGACGGGACAGGGTACCGGGGAGCTGTTTTTT